This TCR beta chain was sequenced for a study of cytomegalovirus exposure and HLA in healthy donors. Trimming took off 10 bases at V and 8 bases at J, with 15 bases between the two ends. Germline V gene lookup returns CDR1 SNHLY and CDR2 FYNNEI. CDR3 length: 11 amino acids. The study ran its PCR with 60 Vbeta and 13 Jbeta primers. Sequenced by immunoSEQ multiplex PCR; TCRdb stores in-frame clones only, minus some. The table shows 200,000 to 300,000 clones, with about 83% occurring only once. The rearrangement uses TRBV2 and TRBJ2-7; D is possibly TRBD2 (5 bases). The sequencing sample was made of PBMCs. This receptor was identified in a middle-aged woman in good health and CMV-seropositive. The CDR3 region has the DNA TGTGCCAAGGAGGACGAGCAGCAGCAGTACTTC. Its translation: CAKEDEQQQYF.